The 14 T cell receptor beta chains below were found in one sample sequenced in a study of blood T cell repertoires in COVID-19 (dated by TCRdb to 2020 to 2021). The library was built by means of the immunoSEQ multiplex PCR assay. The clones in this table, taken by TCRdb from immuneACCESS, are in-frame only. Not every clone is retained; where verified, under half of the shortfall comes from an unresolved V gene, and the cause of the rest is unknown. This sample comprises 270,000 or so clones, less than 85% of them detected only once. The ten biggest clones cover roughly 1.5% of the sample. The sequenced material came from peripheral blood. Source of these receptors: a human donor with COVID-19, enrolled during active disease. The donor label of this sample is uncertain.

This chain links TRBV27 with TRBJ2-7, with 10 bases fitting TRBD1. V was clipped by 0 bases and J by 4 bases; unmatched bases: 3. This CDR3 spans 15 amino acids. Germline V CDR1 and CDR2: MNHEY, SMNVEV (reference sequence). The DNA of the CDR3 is TGTGCCAGCAGTTTATCGACAGGGGGCTGGTACGAGCAGTACTTC. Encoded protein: CASSLSTGGWYEQYF.

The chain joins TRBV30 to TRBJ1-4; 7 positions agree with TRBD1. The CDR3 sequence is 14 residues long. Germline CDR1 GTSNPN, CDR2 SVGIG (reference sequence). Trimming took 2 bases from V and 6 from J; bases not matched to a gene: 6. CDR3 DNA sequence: TGTGCCTGGAGTCCCGGGACAGAGGATGAAAAACTGTTTTTT. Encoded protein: CAWSPGTEDEKLFF.

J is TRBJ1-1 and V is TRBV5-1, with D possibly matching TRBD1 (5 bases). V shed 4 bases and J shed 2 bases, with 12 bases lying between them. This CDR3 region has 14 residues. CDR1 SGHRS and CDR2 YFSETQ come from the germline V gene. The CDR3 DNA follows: TGCGCCAGCAGCCTGGACACTACTAACACTGAAGCTTTCTTT. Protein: CASSLDTTNTEAFF.

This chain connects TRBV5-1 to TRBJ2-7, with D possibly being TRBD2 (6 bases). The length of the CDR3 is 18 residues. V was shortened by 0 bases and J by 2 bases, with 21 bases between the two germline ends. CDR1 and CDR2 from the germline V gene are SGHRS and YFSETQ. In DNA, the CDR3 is TGCGCCAGCAGCTTGGCCTTATCGTCCGTGGAGGGCACCTACGAGCAGTACTTC. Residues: CASSLALSSVEGTYEQYF.

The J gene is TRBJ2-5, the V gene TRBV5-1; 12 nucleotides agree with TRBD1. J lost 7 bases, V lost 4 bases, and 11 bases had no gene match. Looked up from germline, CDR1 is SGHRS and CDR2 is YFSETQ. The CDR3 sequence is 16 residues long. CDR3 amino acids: CASSPEPGQGAMTQYF. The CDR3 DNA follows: TGCGCCAGCAGCCCTGAACCGGGACAGGGGGCGATGACCCAGTACTTC.

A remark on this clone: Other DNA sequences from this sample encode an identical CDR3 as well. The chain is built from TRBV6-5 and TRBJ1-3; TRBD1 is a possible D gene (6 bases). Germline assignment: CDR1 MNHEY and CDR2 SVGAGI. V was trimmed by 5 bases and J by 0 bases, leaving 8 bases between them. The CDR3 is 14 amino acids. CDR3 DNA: TGTGCCAGCAGTAGGGGGGGCTCTGGAAACACCATATATTTT. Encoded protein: CASSRGGSGNTIYF.

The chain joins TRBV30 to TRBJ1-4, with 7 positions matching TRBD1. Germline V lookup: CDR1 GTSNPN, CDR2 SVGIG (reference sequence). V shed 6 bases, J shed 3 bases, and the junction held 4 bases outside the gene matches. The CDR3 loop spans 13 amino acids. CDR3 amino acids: CACKDRANEKLFF. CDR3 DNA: TGTGCCTGTAAAGACAGGGCTAATGAAAAACTGTTTTTT.

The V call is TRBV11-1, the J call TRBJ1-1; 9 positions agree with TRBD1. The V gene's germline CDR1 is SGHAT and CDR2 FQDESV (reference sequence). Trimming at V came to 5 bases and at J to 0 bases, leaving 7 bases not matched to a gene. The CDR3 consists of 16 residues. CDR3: CASSPGQGTMNTEAFF. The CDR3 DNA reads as TGTGCCAGCAGCCCTGGACAGGGGACTATGAACACTGAAGCTTTCTTT.

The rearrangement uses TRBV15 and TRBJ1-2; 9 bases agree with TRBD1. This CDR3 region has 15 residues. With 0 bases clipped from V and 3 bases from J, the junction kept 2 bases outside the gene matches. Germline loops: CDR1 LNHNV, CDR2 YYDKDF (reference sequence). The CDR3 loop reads CATSRDDRGDYGYTF. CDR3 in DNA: TGTGCCACCAGCAGAGATGACAGGGGGGACTATGGCTACACCTTC.

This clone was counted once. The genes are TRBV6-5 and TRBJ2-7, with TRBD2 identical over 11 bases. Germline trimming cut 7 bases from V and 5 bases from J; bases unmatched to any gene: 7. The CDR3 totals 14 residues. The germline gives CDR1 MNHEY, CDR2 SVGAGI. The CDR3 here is CASTKTSGMDEQYF. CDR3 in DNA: TGTGCCAGCACCAAGACTAGCGGGATGGACGAGCAGTACTTC.

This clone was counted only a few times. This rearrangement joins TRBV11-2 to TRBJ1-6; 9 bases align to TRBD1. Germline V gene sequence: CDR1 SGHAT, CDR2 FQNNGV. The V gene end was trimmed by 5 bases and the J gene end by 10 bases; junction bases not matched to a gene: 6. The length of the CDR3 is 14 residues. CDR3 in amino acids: CASSPRTGASPLHF. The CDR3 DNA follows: TGTGCCAGCAGCCCCAGGACAGGGGCCTCACCCCTCCACTTT.

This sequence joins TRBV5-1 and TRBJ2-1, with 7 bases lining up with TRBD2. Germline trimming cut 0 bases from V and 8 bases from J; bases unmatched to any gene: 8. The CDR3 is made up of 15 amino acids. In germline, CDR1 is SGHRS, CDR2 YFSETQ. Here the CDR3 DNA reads TGCGCCAGCAGCTTGGCTAGCGGCCGTACTGATGAGCAGTTCTTC. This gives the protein CASSLASGRTDEQFF.

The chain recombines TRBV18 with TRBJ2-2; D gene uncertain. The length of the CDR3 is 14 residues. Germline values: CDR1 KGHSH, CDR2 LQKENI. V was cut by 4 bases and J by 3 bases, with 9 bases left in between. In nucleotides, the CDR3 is TGTGCCAGCTCACTGCAATCGGACACCGGGGAGCTGTTTTTT. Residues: CASSLQSDTGELFF.

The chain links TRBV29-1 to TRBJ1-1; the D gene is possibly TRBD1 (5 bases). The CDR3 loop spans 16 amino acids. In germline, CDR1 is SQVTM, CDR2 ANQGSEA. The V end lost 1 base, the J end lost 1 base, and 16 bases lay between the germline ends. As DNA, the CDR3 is TGCAGCGTTGAAGGAATGTCCGGGGGACCGAACACTGAAGCTTTCTTT. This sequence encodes CSVEGMSGGPNTEAFF.